Shown below are 25 T cell receptor beta chains from a single sample sequenced in a study of Ad26.COV2.S vaccination and SARS-CoV-2 variants. The treatment: around 19 received Ad26.COV2.S at low or high dose, single or two shots; several received placebo; per-sample allocation not given. Material that was analyzed had been drawn on day 63 after the first vaccine or placebo injection. Produced via immunoSEQ multiplex PCR; TCRdb's table is partial and in-frame only. The sample shows 450,000 to 550,000 clones, around 89% of them seen only once. This specimen was peripheral blood, taken in a trial of Ad26.COV2.S vaccine versus placebo. The receptor set was obtained from a person aged 18-60 years who received the Ad26.COV2.S COVID-19 vaccine or a placebo.

In its sample, this clone was seen a few times. The rearrangement links TRBV7-9 to TRBJ1-2, with D possibly TRBD1 on 5 matching bases. In germline, CDR1 is SEHNR, CDR2 FQNEAQ (reference sequence). The CDR3 totals 14 residues. V lost 2 bases to trimming and J lost 4 bases, with 11 bases between them. CDR3 bases: TGTGCCAGCAGCTTACAGGGACCGGGCTATGGCTACACCTTC. This encodes CASSLQGPGYGYTF.

The chain couples TRBV29-1 to TRBJ2-1, with D perhaps matching TRBD1 or TRBD2 (5 bases each). Germline V gene sequence: CDR1 SQVTM, CDR2 ANQGSEA. This CDR3 is built from 13 residues. V was shortened by 6 bases and J by 8 bases, with 17 bases between the two germline ends. In DNA, the CDR3 is TGCAGCGTCCACAGGCCCGGGATATATGAGCAGTTCTTC. As protein: CSVHRPGIYEQFF.

This sequence joins TRBV29-1 and TRBJ2-7, with 8 bases identical to TRBD1. This CDR3 contains 13 residues. V was pared by 4 bases and J by 2 bases, with 4 bases of the junction left unmatched. Looked up from germline, CDR1 is SQVTM and CDR2 is ANQGSEA. The CDR3, as DNA: TGCAGCGTTGCAGGGGGCAAAACCTACGAGCAGTACTTC. Encoded protein: CSVAGGKTYEQYF.

This chain connects TRBV6-5 to TRBJ2-7, with TRBD2 as a possible D gene (6 bases). The CDR3 is 14 amino acids. V was clipped by 2 bases and J by 3 bases, with 11 bases between them. Germline V gives CDR1 MNHEY, CDR2 SVGAGI. CDR3 loop: CASSYLPAGYEQYF. For the CDR3, the DNA is TGTGCCAGCAGTTACCTTCCAGCGGGCTACGAGCAGTACTTC.

This rearrangement joins TRBV5-8 to TRBJ2-7; weak D call: TRBD2 (5 bases). V dropped 4 bases and J dropped 5 bases, with 16 bases sitting between them. The CDR3 runs to 14 residues. In germline, CDR1 is SGHTS, CDR2 YDEGEE. CDR3 DNA sequence: TGTGCCAGCAGCCAAAGGACTGGTGGCGACGAGCAGTACTTC. The encoded protein is CASSQRTGGDEQYF.

The rearrangement links TRBV19 to TRBJ2-1, with 10 bases that match TRBD2. There are 19 residues in the CDR3. Losses at the gene ends were 3 bases for V and 1 base for J; bases not matched to a gene: 12. Per the germline V gene, CDR1 is LNHDA and CDR2 is SQIVND (reference sequence). CDR3 sequence: CASSIALAGALVSYNEQFF. In DNA, the CDR3 is TGTGCCAGTAGTATTGCTCTAGCGGGGGCCCTCGTATCCTACAATGAGCAGTTCTTC.

The CDR3 region is CASSLAVQRTNYGYTF. CDR3 sequence (DNA): TGTGCCAGCAGCTTAGCGGTACAGCGAACTAACTATGGCTACACCTTC. J is TRBJ1-2 and V is TRBV7-8; D is uncertain. Trimming stripped 0 bases from V and 0 bases from J, with 11 bases between. The CDR3 covers 16 residues. The germline CDR1 and CDR2 sequences are SGHVS and FQNEAQ.

Only a few counts were recorded for this clone. The chain uses TRBV10-3 and TRBJ1-2, with a weak D call TRBD1 (6 bases). CDR3 length equals 14 residues. Germline assignment: CDR1 ENHRY and CDR2 SYGVKD. V lost 5 bases, J lost 5 bases, and 15 bases lay in between. The CDR3 DNA is TGTGCCATCAGTATTGGGACACCAACTTATGGCTACACCTTC. This encodes CAISIGTPTYGYTF.

Comments on this clone: Distinct nucleotide sequences in the sample also encode this CDR3. V and J are TRBV28 and TRBJ1-4; no clear D gene. V lost 5 bases and J lost 2, with 9 bases in between. This CDR3 is built from 14 residues. Germline lookup yields CDR1 MDHEN and CDR2 SYDVKM. The CDR3 DNA is TGTGCCAGCAGTCTATCAGGCACTAATGAAAAACTGTTTTTT. Amino acids: CASSLSGTNEKLFF.

The chain has TRBV9 and TRBJ1-2, with D tentatively TRBD1 (6 bases). The CDR3 is 13 residues long. Trimming removed 0 bases at V and 8 bases at J, with 11 bases between. Per the germline V gene, CDR1 is SGDLS and CDR2 is YYNGEE. The CDR3 bases are TGTGCCAGCAGCGTAGTCGGGGGCCGGGGCTACACCTTC. This codes for CASSVVGGRGYTF.

The chain combines TRBV3-1 (or the pseudogene TRBV3-2) with TRBJ2-1; 8 positions match TRBD2. Unmatched junction bases numbered 4, after V lost 6 bases and J lost 6 bases. The V gene's germline CDR1 is LGHDT and CDR2 YNNKEL (reference sequence). This CDR3 contains 13 residues. The CDR3 loop is CASRLGLANEQFF. DNA for the CDR3: TGTGCCAGCAGACTCGGACTAGCCAATGAGCAGTTCTTC.

This clone was seen a handful of times. The V call is TRBV5-6, the J call TRBJ2-7; D not resolved. V was cut by 1 base and J by 6 bases, with 11 bases left in between. Germline V CDR1 and CDR2: SGHDT, YYEEEE. The CDR3 extends over 13 amino acids. The CDR3, as DNA: TGTGCCAGCAGCTTGCCCCCGGGTCGCGAGCAGTACTTC. It codes for CASSLPPGREQYF.

The chain joins TRBV28 to TRBJ2-2; TRBD2 matches at 9 bases. Germline CDR1 MDHEN, CDR2 SYDVKM. The J segment lost 6 bases and the V segment lost 4 bases, leaving 18 bases of the junction unmatched. The CDR3 totals 19 residues. CDR3 amino acids: CASSSATQGSGRMAGELFF. CDR3 coding DNA: TGTGCCAGCAGTTCGGCCACACAGGGGAGCGGGAGGATGGCCGGGGAGCTGTTTTTT.

The genes are TRBV11-2 and TRBJ2-3; 11 positions agree with TRBD1. V shed 4 bases and J 0 bases; nucleotides not matched to a gene: 9. The germline V gene has CDR1 SGHAT and CDR2 FQNNGV. This CDR3 has 18 amino acids. The CDR3 DNA reads as TGTGCCAGCAGCTCCCAGGACAGGGGGCTGGGGAGCACAGATACGCAGTATTTT. It specifies CASSSQDRGLGSTDTQYF.

V gene TRBV7-2 combines with J gene TRBJ1-2, with D possibly matching TRBD1 (6 bases). V lost 5 bases and J lost 2, with 15 bases in between. The CDR3 runs 15 residues. The germline V gene encodes CDR1 SGHTA and CDR2 FQGNSA. The CDR3 loop is CASSTQTGANYGYTF. In DNA form, the CDR3 reads TGTGCCAGCAGCACGCAGACAGGCGCCAACTATGGCTACACCTTC.

The rearrangement joins TRBV5-5 to TRBJ1-5, with D perhaps matching TRBD1 (6 bases). Germline V gene lookup returns CDR1 SGHKS and CDR2 YYEKEE (reference sequence). V lost 1 base and J 9 bases, leaving 14 bases between the germline ends. The CDR3 runs 14 residues. The CDR3 sequence is CASSLLPGARPQHF. The CDR3 DNA sequence: TGTGCCAGCAGCTTGCTTCCAGGGGCGAGGCCCCAGCATTTT. The whole variable domain, filled in from reference TRBV5-5 and TRBJ1-5, reads DAGVTQSPTHLIKTRGQQVTLRCSPISGHKSVSWYQQVLGQGPQFIFQYYEKEERGRGNFPDRFSARQFPNYSSELNVNALLLGDSALYLCASSLLPGARPQHFGDGTRLSIL.

The chain links TRBV3-1 (or the pseudogene TRBV3-2) to TRBJ1-1; 7 bases map to TRBD1. Germline CDR1 LGHDT, CDR2 YNNKEL (reference sequence). V dropped 1 base and J dropped 0; count of bases not matched to a gene: 5. The CDR3 is made up of 16 amino acids. The CDR3 region is CASSQGPGGMNTEAFF. The CDR3 nucleotides read TGTGCCAGCAGCCAAGGGCCAGGGGGGATGAACACTGAAGCTTTCTTT.

V gene TRBV19 combines with J gene TRBJ2-7; 10 nucleotides line up with TRBD2. The ends lost 3 bases at V and 2 bases at J; junction bases unmatched: 1. Germline values: CDR1 LNHDA, CDR2 SQIVND (reference sequence). The CDR3 is made up of 14 amino acids. The CDR3: CASSIGTSAYEQYF. CDR3 coding DNA: TGTGCCAGTAGTATTGGGACTAGCGCCTACGAGCAGTACTTC.

The V call is TRBV6-5, the J call TRBJ2-7, with D unclear. The V and J ends lost 0 bases and 1 base respectively, with 10 bases between them. Germline V gives CDR1 MNHEY, CDR2 SVGAGI. The CDR3 loop spans 15 amino acids. The CDR3 DNA reads TGTGCCAGCAGTTACTCGCTCGAAGCTTCCTACGAGCAGTACTTC. This translates into CASSYSLEASYEQYF.

This clone was seen only a few times. The V call is TRBV7-9, the J call TRBJ1-6, with 9 bases that match TRBD1. This CDR3 contains 14 residues. Germline CDR1 reads SEHNR; CDR2 reads FQNEAQ (reference sequence). V shed 7 bases, J shed 7 bases, and the junction held 5 bases outside the gene matches. The CDR3 sequence is CASMGQGENSPLHF. The CDR3 bases are TGTGCCAGCATGGGACAGGGCGAGAATTCACCCCTCCACTTT. Based on the CDR3 plus reference TRBV7-9 and TRBJ1-6, the full variable domain is DTGVSQNPRHKITKRGQNVTFRCDPISEHNRLYWYRQTLGQGPEFLTYFQNEAQLEKSRLLSDRFSAERPKGSFSTLEIQRTEQGDSAMYLCASMGQGENSPLHFGNGTRLTVT.

This rearrangement joins TRBV10-2 to TRBJ2-5; 10 bases are a match to TRBD2. The CDR3 has 13 amino acids. The V gene's germline CDR1 is WSHSY and CDR2 SAAADI. The V gene end was trimmed by 8 bases and the J gene end by 5 bases; junction bases not matched to a gene: 5. CDR3 sequence (DNA): TGCGCCAGCGGCGTAGCGGGAGGTGAGACCCAGTACTTC. It is translated as CASGVAGGETQYF.

This clone occurred once. J is TRBJ1-2 and V is TRBV6-5; 7 bases are shared with TRBD1. The CDR3 sequence is 13 residues long. V gave up 6 bases and J gave up 7 bases; unmatched junction bases: 8. CDR1 and CDR2 (germline): MNHEY, SVGAGI. The CDR3 DNA reads TGTGCCAGCAGCCACGGGACAGACGGTGGCTACACCTTC. Amino acids: CASSHGTDGGYTF.

The V and J genes are TRBV24-1 and TRBJ2-3; 7 nucleotides align to TRBD1. This CDR3 is 19 amino acids long. Germline values: CDR1 KGHDR, CDR2 SFDVKD. Unmatched junction bases numbered 20, after V lost 4 bases and J lost 5 bases. As DNA, the CDR3 is TGTGCCACCAGTGACCTCACCGACAGGGACCCGTCCTTTAGAGATACGCAGTATTTT. Encoded protein: CATSDLTDRDPSFRDTQYF.

V gene TRBV6-2 or TRBV6-3 combines with J gene TRBJ2-4, with TRBD2 identical over 9 bases. The CDR3 has 20 amino acids. Trimming at V came to 0 bases and at J to 3 bases, leaving 15 bases not matched to a gene. Looked up from germline, CDR1 is MNHEY and CDR2 is SVGEGT. The CDR3 is CASSYSPTEPAGGNKNIQYF. CDR3 sequence (DNA): TGTGCCAGCAGTTACTCCCCGACGGAACCAGCGGGGGGCAACAAAAACATTCAGTACTTC.

This clone was seen a single time. The rearrangement joins TRBV5-1 to TRBJ1-1; no definite D call. Per the germline V gene, CDR1 is SGHRS and CDR2 is YFSETQ. The CDR3 sequence is 13 residues long. Trimming shortened V by 0 bases and J by 7 bases, and 10 bases separated the two germline ends. The CDR3 protein is CASSLGSTGEAFF. The DNA of the CDR3 is TGCGCCAGCAGCTTGGGGTCGACTGGTGAAGCTTTCTTT.